Following are 14 T cell receptor beta chains from one sample sequenced in a study of cytomegalovirus exposure and HLA in healthy donors. 60 Vbeta and 13 Jbeta primers were used in PCR. Profiling relied on immunoSEQ multiplex PCR, and the TCRdb table lists in-frame clones only, not all of them. The repertoire holds around 190,000 clones, with 70% to 80% as singletons. Sequencing was done on a sample of PBMCs. The source is a woman under 40 in good health and CMV-seropositive.

The CDR3: CAWSRDRAEWDTQYF. DNA of the CDR3: TGTGCCTGGTCCAGAGACAGGGCGGAATGGGATACGCAGTATTTT. The rearrangement joins TRBV30 to TRBJ2-3; 7 bases agree with TRBD1. Germline-derived CDR1 and CDR2 are GTSNPN and SVGIG (reference sequence). The CDR3 has 15 amino acids. V lost 5 bases to trimming and J lost 6 bases; unmatched junction nucleotides: 14.

This chain links TRBV7-2 with TRBJ1-1, with 7 nucleotides matching TRBD1. CDR3 size: 15 residues. Germline CDR1 reads SGHTA; CDR2 reads FQGNSA. The V and J ends lost 0 bases and 1 base, in that order; junction bases with no gene match: 2. CDR3 sequence: CASSLAGTANTEAFF. The CDR3 DNA is TGTGCCAGCAGCTTAGCCGGGACAGCGAACACTGAAGCTTTCTTT.

This chain connects TRBV9 to TRBJ2-1; tentatively, D is TRBD2 (6 bases). Looked up from germline, CDR1 is SGDLS and CDR2 is YYNGEE. There are 16 residues in the CDR3. The ends were cut back, 6 bases at V and 4 bases at J, with 20 bases in the middle. The CDR3 here is CASKIKLEGLYNEQFF. The CDR3 region has the DNA TGTGCCAGCAAGATTAAATTGGAGGGTCTTTACAATGAGCAGTTCTTC.

This clone was seen just once. The genes are TRBV6-5 and TRBJ1-6; the match to TRBD1 covers 8 bases. After removal of 7 bases from V and 9 bases from J, the junction contained 8 bases not matched to a gene. This CDR3 is built from 14 residues. Germline CDR1 is MNHEY and CDR2 is SVGAGI. The CDR3: CASKRGQAPSPLHF. CDR3 DNA sequence: TGTGCCAGCAAGCGGGGACAGGCGCCTTCACCCCTCCACTTT.

This clone was observed a few times. V gene TRBV7-2 combines with J gene TRBJ1-2, with 9 bases matching TRBD1. The CDR3 sequence is 15 residues long. CDR1 is SGHTA and CDR2 is FQGNSA in the germline V gene. The trim removed 6 bases at V and 5 bases at J, leaving 10 bases unmatched. CDR3 DNA sequence: TGTGCCAGCAGTCCAACTTCGGGACAGGGATATGGCTACACCTTC. Amino acids: CASSPTSGQGYGYTF. Looking up the rest from reference TRBV7-2 and TRBJ1-2 gives the full variable domain: GAGVSQSPSNKVTEKGKDVELRCDPISGHTALYWYRQSLGQGLEFLIYFQGNSAPDKSGLPSDRFSAERTGGSVSTLTIQRTQQEDSAVYLCASSPTSGQGYGYTFGSGTRLTVV.

The V call is TRBV4-1, the J call TRBJ2-1, with TRBD2 matching over 9 bases. Trimming at V came to 4 bases and at J to 7 bases, leaving 11 bases not matched to a gene. The CDR3 is 16 residues long. Per germline, CDR1 MGHRA and CDR2 YSYEKL. Written as DNA, the CDR3 is TGCGCCAGCAGCCCCTTCGCGGCGGGGGGGGCTAATGAGCAGTTCTTC. Amino acid sequence: CASSPFAAGGANEQFF.

The V and J genes are TRBV11-2 and TRBJ1-2; TRBD1 agrees at 7 bases. Per germline, CDR1 SGHAT and CDR2 FQNNGV. With 4 bases clipped from V and 4 bases from J, the junction kept 9 bases outside the gene matches. The CDR3 consists of 15 residues. CDR3 bases: TGTGCCAGCAGCTCAATTAGGGGGCTTGGCTATGGCTACACCTTC. Residues: CASSSIRGLGYGYTF.

Here the CDR3 reads CASPRLDNSPLHF. CDR3 in DNA: TGCGCCAGCCCCCGTTTAGATAATTCACCCCTCCACTTT. The rearrangement joins TRBV10-1 to TRBJ1-6, with D hard to call. Trimming pared 8 bases from V and 5 bases from J, leaving 10 bases between. Germline CDR1 and CDR2: WNHNN and SYGVQD (reference sequence). The CDR3 is 13 residues long.

V and J are TRBV7-2 and TRBJ2-1; a weak D match, TRBD2 (6 bases). The CDR3 extends over 14 amino acids. V lost 5 bases and J lost 8, with 16 bases in between. Germline V gene data show CDR1 as SGHTA and CDR2 as FQGNSA. The CDR3 DNA is TGTGCCAGCAGCCCGGGACTGGGTGGGGATGAGCAGTTCTTC. Amino acids: CASSPGLGGDEQFF.

This chain links TRBV7-6 with TRBJ1-2; 8 nucleotides align to TRBD1. This CDR3 is built from 16 residues. Losses at the gene ends were 1 base for V and 2 bases for J; bases not matched to a gene: 6. CDR1 and CDR2 from the germline V gene are SGHVS and FNYEAQ. CDR3: CASSLDKTGANYGYTF. The CDR3 region has the DNA TGTGCCAGCAGCTTAGATAAGACAGGGGCCAACTATGGCTACACCTTC.

With regard to this clone: Compared with germline, one end of the junction differs, possibly owing to a read error. The chain couples TRBV19 to TRBJ1-1; 7 bases are shared with TRBD1. Germline loops: CDR1 LNHDA, CDR2 SQIVND (reference sequence). CDR3 size: 19 residues. The CDR3: CASTIIGGRDGDTNTEAFF. The CDR3 nucleotides read TGTGCCAGTACTATAATAGGGGGCAGGGACGGGGATACGAACACTGAAGCTTTCTTT.

The gene calls are TRBV5-1 and TRBJ2-5; possibly TRBD2 for D (5 bases). Trimming removed 0 bases at V and 0 bases at J, with 9 bases between. Germline assignment: CDR1 SGHRS and CDR2 YFSETQ. CDR3 length: 15 residues. CDR3 sequence reads: CASSLVPGYQETQYF. In DNA form, the CDR3 reads TGCGCCAGCAGCTTGGTCCCGGGATACCAAGAGACCCAGTACTTC.

This clone was observed a few times. The CDR3 nucleotides read TGCGCCAGCAGCCGACCCAGATTGGTCAGGGGTGGGGAAAAACTGTTTTTT. Translated, it gives CASSRPRLVRGGEKLFF. The chain joins TRBV4-1 to TRBJ1-4, with D possibly being TRBD1 (6 bases). Deletions cut 4 bases from V and 8 bases from J, with 23 bases between. The CDR3 extends over 17 amino acids. From germline, CDR1 is MGHRA and CDR2 YSYEKL.

In its sample, this clone was seen a few times. The rearrangement joins TRBV2 to TRBJ1-1; D gene unclear. Germline lookup yields CDR1 SNHLY and CDR2 FYNNEI. Deletions cut 4 bases from V and 0 bases from J, with 12 bases between. The CDR3 loop spans 15 amino acids. CDR3 region: CASSGPTVLNTEAFF. CDR3 DNA: TGTGCCAGCAGTGGTCCAACAGTGCTGAACACTGAAGCTTTCTTT.